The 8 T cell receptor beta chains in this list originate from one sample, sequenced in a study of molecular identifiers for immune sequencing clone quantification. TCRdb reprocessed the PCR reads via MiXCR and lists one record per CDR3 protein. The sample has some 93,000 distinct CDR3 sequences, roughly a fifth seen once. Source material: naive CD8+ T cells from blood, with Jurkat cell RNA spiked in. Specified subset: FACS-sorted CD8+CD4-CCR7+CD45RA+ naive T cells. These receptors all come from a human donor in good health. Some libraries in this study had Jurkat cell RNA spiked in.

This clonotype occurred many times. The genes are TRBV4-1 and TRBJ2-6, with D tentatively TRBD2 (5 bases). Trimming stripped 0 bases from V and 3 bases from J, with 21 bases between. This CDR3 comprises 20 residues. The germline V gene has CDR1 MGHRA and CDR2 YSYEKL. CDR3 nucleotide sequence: TGCGCCAGCAGCCAAGATCGGATAGGAGGTATCGCAGTTGGGGCCAACGTCCTGACTTTC. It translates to CASSQDRIGGIAVGANVLTF.

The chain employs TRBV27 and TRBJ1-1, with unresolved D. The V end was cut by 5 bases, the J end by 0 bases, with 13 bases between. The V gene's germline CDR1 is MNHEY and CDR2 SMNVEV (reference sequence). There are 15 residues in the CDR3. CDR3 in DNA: TGTGCCAGCAGTCCTTGGACGGCCATGAACACTGAAGCTTTCTTT. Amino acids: CASSPWTAMNTEAFF.

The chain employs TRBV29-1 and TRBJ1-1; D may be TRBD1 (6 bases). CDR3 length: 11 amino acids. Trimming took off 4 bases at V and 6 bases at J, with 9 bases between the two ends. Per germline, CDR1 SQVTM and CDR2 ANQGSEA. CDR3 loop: CSVGGPAEAFF. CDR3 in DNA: TGCAGCGTTGGGGGGCCCGCTGAAGCTTTCTTT.

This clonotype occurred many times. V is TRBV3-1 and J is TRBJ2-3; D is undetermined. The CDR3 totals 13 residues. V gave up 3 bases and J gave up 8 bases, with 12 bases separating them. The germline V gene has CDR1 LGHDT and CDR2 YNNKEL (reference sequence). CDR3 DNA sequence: TGTGCCAGCAGCCACCCTGAAGTTGGTACGCAGTATTTT. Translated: CASSHPEVGTQYF.

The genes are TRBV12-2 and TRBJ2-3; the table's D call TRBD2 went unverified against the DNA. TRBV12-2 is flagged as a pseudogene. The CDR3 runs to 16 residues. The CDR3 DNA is TGTGCAAGTCGCCGGTCGGACCAGCGGGGCACAGATACGCAGTATTTT. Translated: CASRRSDQRGTDTQYF.

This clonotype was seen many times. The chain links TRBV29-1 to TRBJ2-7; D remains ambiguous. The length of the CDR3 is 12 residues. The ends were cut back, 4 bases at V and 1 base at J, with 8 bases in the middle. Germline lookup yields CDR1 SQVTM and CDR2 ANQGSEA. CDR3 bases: TGCAGCGTTGTGGCCGAATCCTACGAGCAGTACTTC. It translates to CSVVAESYEQYF.

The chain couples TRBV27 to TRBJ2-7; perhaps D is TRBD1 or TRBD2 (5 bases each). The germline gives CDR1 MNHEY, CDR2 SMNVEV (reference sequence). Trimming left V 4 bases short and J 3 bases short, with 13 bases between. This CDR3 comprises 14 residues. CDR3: CASSSAGTLYEQYF. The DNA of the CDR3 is TGTGCCAGCAGTTCCGCCGGGACCCTCTACGAGCAGTACTTC.

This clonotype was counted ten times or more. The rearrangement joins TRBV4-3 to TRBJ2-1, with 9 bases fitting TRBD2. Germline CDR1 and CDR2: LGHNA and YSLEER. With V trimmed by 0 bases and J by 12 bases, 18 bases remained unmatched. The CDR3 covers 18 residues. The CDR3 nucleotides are TGCGCCAGCAGCCAAGATCGAGGCGGGAGTAGCGGGGGACTAGGGCAGTTCTTC. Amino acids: CASSQDRGGSSGGLGQFF.